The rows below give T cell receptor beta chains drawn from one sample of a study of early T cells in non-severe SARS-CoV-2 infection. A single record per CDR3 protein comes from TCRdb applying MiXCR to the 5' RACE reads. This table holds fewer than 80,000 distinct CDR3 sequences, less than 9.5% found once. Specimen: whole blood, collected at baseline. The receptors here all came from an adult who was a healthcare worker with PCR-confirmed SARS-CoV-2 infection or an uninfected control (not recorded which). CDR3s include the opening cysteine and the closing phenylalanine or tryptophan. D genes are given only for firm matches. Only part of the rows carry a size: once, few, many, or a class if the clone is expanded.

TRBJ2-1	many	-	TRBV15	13	TGTGCCACCGGGCCGGGAGTGGGCAATGAGCAGTTCTTC	CATGPGVGNEQFF
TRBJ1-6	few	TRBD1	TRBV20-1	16	TGCAGTGCTACCGAAGAGAGGACAGGGGGGATTTCACCCCTCCACTTT	CSATEERTGGISPLHF
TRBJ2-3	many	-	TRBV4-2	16	TGTGCCAGCAGCCAAGACGACCGCAACGTGGGAGATACGCAGTATTTT	CASSQDDRNVGDTQYF
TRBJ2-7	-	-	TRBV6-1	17	TGTGCCAGCAGTGATTTTGTAGGCGGCACAACTTCCTACGAGCAGTACTTC	CASSDFVGGTTSYEQYF
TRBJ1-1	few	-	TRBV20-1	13	TGCAGTGCTTACAACACCGTGAACACTGAAGCTTTCTTT	CSAYNTVNTEAFF
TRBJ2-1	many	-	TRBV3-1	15	TGTGCCAGCAGCCGCGGGGTGGACGCAGACAATGAGCAGTTCTTC	CASSRGVDADNEQFF
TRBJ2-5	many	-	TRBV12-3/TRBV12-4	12	TGTGCCAGCAGTTTAATTCAAGAGACCCAGTACTTC	CASSLIQETQYF
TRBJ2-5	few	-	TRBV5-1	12	TGCGCCAGCATGGAGGGCCGGGAGACCCAGTACTTC	CASMEGRETQYF
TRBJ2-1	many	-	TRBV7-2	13	TGTGCCAGCAGCTTAGCGGTTGACAATGAGCAGTTCTTC	CASSLAVDNEQFF
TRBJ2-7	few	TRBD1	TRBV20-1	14	TGCAGTGCTCATTCTGTGACAGGGACCTACGAGCAGTACTTC	CSAHSVTGTYEQYF
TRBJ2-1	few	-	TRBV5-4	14	TGTGCCAGCAGCTTAATCTCAGTTACCAATGAGCAGTTCTTC	CASSLISVTNEQFF
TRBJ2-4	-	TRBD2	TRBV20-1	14	TGCAGTGCTCCGGGACTAGCTGGGCAAAACATTCAGTACTTC	CSAPGLAGQNIQYF
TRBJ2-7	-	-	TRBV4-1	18	TGCGCCAGCAGCCAATTAGTATCCAAGGCAGCAGACTCCTACGAGCAGTACTTC	CASSQLVSKAADSYEQYF
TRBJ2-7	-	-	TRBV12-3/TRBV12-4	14	TGTGCCAGCAGTATAGGAGGGGGAACCTACGAGCAGTACTTC	CASSIGGGTYEQYF
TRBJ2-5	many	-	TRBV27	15	TGTGCCAGCAGTTTATCGTTCGGGGGAATAGAGACCCAGTACTTC	CASSLSFGGIETQYF
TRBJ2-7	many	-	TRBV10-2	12	TGCGCCAGCAGTGAAGACATCTACGAGCAGTACTTC	CASSEDIYEQYF
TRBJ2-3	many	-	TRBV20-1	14	TGCAGTGCTAGAGATTCCAGCGCGACAGATACGCAGTATTTT	CSARDSSATDTQYF
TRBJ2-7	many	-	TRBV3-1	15	TGTGCCAGCAGCCAAGATGGACGGCAGGGGAACGAGCAGTACTTC	CASSQDGRQGNEQYF
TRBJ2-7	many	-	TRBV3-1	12	TGTGCCAGCAGCCAAGGGGCCTACGAGCAGTACTTC	CASSQGAYEQYF
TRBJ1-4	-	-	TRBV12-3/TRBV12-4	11	TGTGCCAGCAGCCAGGGTGAAAAACTGTTTTTT	CASSQGEKLFF
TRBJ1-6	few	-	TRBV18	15	TGTGCCAGCTCACCTTCGGGACCGATAAATTCACCCCTCCACTTT	CASSPSGPINSPLHF
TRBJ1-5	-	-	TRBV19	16	TGTGCCAGTAGCACTCTGTCCGGGGGCCCCAATCAGCCCCAGCATTTT	CASSTLSGGPNQPQHF
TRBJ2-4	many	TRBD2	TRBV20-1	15	TGCAGTGCTGAGGACCGGACTAGCGGGAGAAACATTCAGTACTTC	CSAEDRTSGRNIQYF
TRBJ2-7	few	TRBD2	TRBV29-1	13	TGCAGCGTATCACTAGCGGGACCCTACGAGCAGTACTTC	CSVSLAGPYEQYF
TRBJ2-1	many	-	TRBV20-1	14	TGCAGTGCTAGACGTGGGGGAGTTGGCAATGAGCAGTTCTTC	CSARRGGVGNEQFF
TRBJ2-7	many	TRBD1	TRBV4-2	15	TGTGCCAGCAGCCAAGTTGGGACAGGGCCATACGAGCAGTACTTC	CASSQVGTGPYEQYF
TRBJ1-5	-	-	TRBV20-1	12	TGCAGTGCATTACAGGTTAATCAGCCCCAGCATTTT	CSALQVNQPQHF
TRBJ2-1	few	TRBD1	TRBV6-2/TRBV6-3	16	TGTGCCAGCAGTGCCGCCGGGACAGGCTCGAGAGATGAGCAGTTCTTC	CASSAAGTGSRDEQFF
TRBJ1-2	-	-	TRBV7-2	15	TGTGCCAGCAGCTTAGATCCAACCAATAACTATGGCTACACCTTC	CASSLDPTNNYGYTF
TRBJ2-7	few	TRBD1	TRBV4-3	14	TGCGCCAGCAGCCAAGATTCCAGGGACAGGGAGCAGTACTTC	CASSQDSRDREQYF
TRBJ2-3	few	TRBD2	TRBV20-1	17	TGCAGTGCGACCCTAGAGATGGGGGAGGGCCTTACAGATACGCAGTATTTT	CSATLEMGEGLTDTQYF
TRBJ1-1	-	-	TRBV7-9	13	TGTGCCAGCAGCCAAAGAGCGGACACTGAAGCTTTCTTT	CASSQRADTEAFF
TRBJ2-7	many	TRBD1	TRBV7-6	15	TGTGCCAGCAGCTTAGTGTACAGGGGGCTACACGAGCAGTACTTC	CASSLVYRGLHEQYF
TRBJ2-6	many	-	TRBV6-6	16	TGTGCCAGCAGTCCCCAGACACTATCTGGGGCCAACGTCCTGACTTTC	CASSPQTLSGANVLTF
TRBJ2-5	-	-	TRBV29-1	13	TGCAGCGTGGGGATGCTTGGAACAGAGACCCAGTACTTC	CSVGMLGTETQYF
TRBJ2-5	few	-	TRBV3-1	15	TGTGCCAGCAGCCAAGATGCAAGCGCGAAAACGGCCCAGTACTTC	CASSQDASAKTAQYF
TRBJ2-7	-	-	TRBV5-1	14	TGCGCCAGCAGCTTGGCGGAGGTAACCTACGAGCAGTACTTC	CASSLAEVTYEQYF
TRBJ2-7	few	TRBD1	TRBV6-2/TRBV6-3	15	TGTGCCAGCAGGCCGGCGGGACAGGGTGGTTACGAGCAGTACTTC	CASRPAGQGGYEQYF
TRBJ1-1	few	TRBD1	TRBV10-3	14	TGTGCCATCACCAAGGACAGGGGGGGCACTGAAGCTTTCTTT	CAITKDRGGTEAFF
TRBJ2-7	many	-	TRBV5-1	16	TGCGCCAGCAGCCGGACGGGCAGCGTCACCTACGATGAGCAGTACTTC	CASSRTGSVTYDEQYF
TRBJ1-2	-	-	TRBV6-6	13	TGTGCCAGCCTGAGTGCAGGGGAGGGTGGCTACACCTTC	CASLSAGEGGYTF
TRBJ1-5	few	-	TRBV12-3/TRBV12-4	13	TGTGCCAGCAGTTTGGCGGGAGGGCAGCCCCAGCATTTT	CASSLAGGQPQHF
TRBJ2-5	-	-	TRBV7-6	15	TGTGCCAGCAGCTTAGCGAGGAACAGCCAAGAGACCCAGTACTTC	CASSLARNSQETQYF
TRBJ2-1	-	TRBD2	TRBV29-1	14	TGCAGCGTGGGGGGAGCGGGAGTGGGTAATGAGCAGTTCTTC	CSVGGAGVGNEQFF
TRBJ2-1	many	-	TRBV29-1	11	TGCAGCGTTGATTCGGGGTATGAGCAGTTCTTC	CSVDSGYEQFF
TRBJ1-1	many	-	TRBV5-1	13	TGCGCCAGCAGCTTGGGGGCCGAGAGGGAAGCTTTCTTT	CASSLGAEREAFF
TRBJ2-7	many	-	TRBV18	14	TGTGCCAGCTCACCAGGCGGGACGGGAAGAGAGCAGTACTTC	CASSPGGTGREQYF
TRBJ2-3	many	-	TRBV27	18	TGTGCCAGCAGTAGCCCCCGTGGGGGTGAGTCTAGCACAGATACGCAGTATTTT	CASSSPRGGESSTDTQYF
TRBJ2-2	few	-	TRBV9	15	TGTGCCAGCAGCGTAGTTCAGAAGAACACCGGGGAGCTGTTTTTT	CASSVVQKNTGELFF
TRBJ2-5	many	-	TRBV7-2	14	TGTGCCAGCAGCCTCCCCGGGACCCAAGAGACCCAGTACTTC	CASSLPGTQETQYF
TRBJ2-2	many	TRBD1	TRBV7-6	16	TGTGCCAGCAGCTTAGGAGGGGGCCAAATCACCGGGGAGCTGTTTTTT	CASSLGGGQITGELFF
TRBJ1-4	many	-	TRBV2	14	TGTGCCAGCAGTCCTGGGTGGCCTAATGAAAAACTGTTTTTT	CASSPGWPNEKLFF
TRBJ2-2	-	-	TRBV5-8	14	TGTGTCAGCAGCCGACAGTTTAACACCGGGGAGCTGTTTTTT	CVSSRQFNTGELFF
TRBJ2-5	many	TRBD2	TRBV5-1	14	TGCGCCAGCAGCATAATAGCGGGAGGAGAGACCCAGTACTTC	CASSIIAGGETQYF
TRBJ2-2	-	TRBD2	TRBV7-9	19	TGTGCCAGCAGCTCACCGGGACTAGCGGGAGTCCGGGACACCGGGGAGCTGTTTTTT	CASSSPGLAGVRDTGELFF
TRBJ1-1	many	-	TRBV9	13	TGTGCCAGCAGCGTAGGAGGGGACACGCGGGCTTTCTTT	CASSVGGDTRAFF
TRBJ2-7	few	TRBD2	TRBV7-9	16	TGTGCCAGCAGCCCACCGACTAGCGCCACCTCCTACGAGCAGTACTTC	CASSPPTSATSYEQYF
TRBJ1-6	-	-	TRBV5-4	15	TGTGCCAGCAGCTTGAGGCCGCGCGGGGATTCACCCCTCCACTTT	CASSLRPRGDSPLHF
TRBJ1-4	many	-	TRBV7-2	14	TGTGCCAGCAGCTTAGCAGCAACTAATGAAAAACTGTTTTTT	CASSLAATNEKLFF
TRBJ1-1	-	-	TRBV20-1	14	TGCAGTGCTAGAACGCCTCAGGGGAAGGCTGAAGCTTTCTTT	CSARTPQGKAEAFF